One sample yielded the 21 T cell receptor beta chains listed below, sequenced in a study of T cells in Graves' hyperthyroidism and ophthalmopathy (dated by TCRdb to between 2019 and 2020). Library prep was done by multiplex PCR. Instrument on record: Illumina HiSeq 2000. Amplification of TCR beta CDR3 regions was carried out from RNA transcripts. For the first round of RT-PCR on the TCR CDR3, the HTBI primer set was used together with the Qiagen OneStep RT-PCR kit. TCRdb's own reprocessing of the public reads used fastp at Q25 and MiXCR and kept productive beta chains. Here each entry gathers all rows of one CDR3 protein and keeps the most common genes and DNA. The table for this sample lists hundreds of thousands of distinct CDR3 sequences; less than 25% of them were counted only once. The ten largest make up around 11% of the sample. Sequencing was carried out using blood. Every receptor here comes from a woman in her twenties or thirties with Graves' ophthalmopathy.

This clonotype occurred many times. The J gene is TRBJ1-3, the V gene TRBV7-9, with 7 bases identical to TRBD1. This CDR3 spans 15 amino acids. Germline CDR1 reads SEHNR; CDR2 reads FQNEAQ (reference sequence). V shed 3 bases and J 0 bases; nucleotides not matched to a gene: 2. CDR3 sequence reads: CASSLDRFSGNTIYF. The CDR3 nucleotides are TGTGCCAGCAGCTTGGACAGGTTCTCTGGAAACACCATATATTTT. Full variable domain (missing parts from reference TRBV7-9 and TRBJ1-3): DTGVSQNPRHKITKRGQNVTFRCDPISEHNRLYWYRQTLGQGPEFLTYFQNEAQLEKSRLLSDRFSAERPKGSFSTLEIQRTEQGDSAMYLCASSLDRFSGNTIYFGEGSWLTVV.

This clonotype was seen at least ten times. The rearrangement joins TRBV19 to TRBJ1-5; possible D gene TRBD1, 6 bases. The CDR3 contains 16 residues. CDR1 is LNHDA, CDR2 SQIVND, per germline (reference sequence). Trimming left V 6 bases short and J 1 base short, with 16 bases between. CDR3 residues: CASRKLGAESNQPQHF. The CDR3, as DNA: TGTGCCAGTAGGAAATTGGGGGCTGAGAGCAATCAGCCCCAGCATTTT.

This clonotype has ten or more counts. The chain combines TRBV6-1 with TRBJ1-5; D not resolved. CDR1 and CDR2 from the germline V gene are MNHNS and SASEGT. This CDR3 has 14 amino acids. V lost 6 bases, J lost 2 bases, and 11 bases lay in between. CDR3 bases: TGTGCCAGCAGCCAAGTTATGGGCAATCAGCCCCAGCATTTT. Translation: CASSQVMGNQPQHF.

V is TRBV6-2 or TRBV6-3 and J is TRBJ1-1; no reliable D call. In germline, CDR1 is MNHEY, CDR2 SVGEGT. The V gene lost 2 bases and the J gene lost 10 bases, with 8 bases spanning the gap. The CDR3 totals 11 residues. The CDR3 DNA reads TGTGCCAGCAGTTACCCCGATGTAGCTTTCTTT. Protein product: CASSYPDVAFF.

This clonotype showed up many times. The V call is TRBV30, the J call TRBJ2-5, with 14 positions matching TRBD2. Germline CDR1 and CDR2: GTSNPN and SVGIG (reference sequence). The CDR3 is 16 amino acids. V lost 5 bases and J lost 2; bases outside the gene matches: 7. The CDR3 nucleotides read TGTGCCTGGGTGAGGGGACTAGCGGGGGCTCAAGAGACCCAGTACTTC. The encoded protein is CAWVRGLAGAQETQYF.

The CDR3, as DNA: TGTGCCAGCAGCTTACCTCGGACATCCGGGGAGCTGTTTTTT. Translated, it gives CASSLPRTSGELFF. This rearrangement joins TRBV7-2 to TRBJ2-2, with D tentatively TRBD1 (5 bases). In germline, CDR1 is SGHTA, CDR2 FQGNSA. V lost 2 bases, J lost 6 bases, and 10 bases lay in between. The CDR3 totals 14 residues.

This rearrangement joins TRBV6-2 or TRBV6-3 to TRBJ2-2; perhaps TRBD2 as D (6 bases). Trimming took off 8 bases at V and 1 base at J, with 14 bases between the two ends. This CDR3 has 15 amino acids. CDR1 MNHEY and CDR2 SVGEGT come from the germline V gene. The CDR3 coding sequence is TGTGCCAGCTCCCCCCGGGACTGGAACACCGGGGAGCTGTTTTTT. Translation: CASSPRDWNTGELFF.

The chain has TRBV7-9 and TRBJ2-5; TRBD1 matches 7 bases. This CDR3 contains 16 residues. Germline V gene lookup returns CDR1 SEHNR and CDR2 FQNEAQ (reference sequence). V gave up 1 base and J gave up 2 bases; unmatched junction bases: 7. The CDR3 DNA sequence: TGTGCCAGCAGCTTAGGTTGGGACAGTCGTCAAGAGACCCAGTACTTC. This codes for CASSLGWDSRQETQYF.

This clonotype appeared many times. This chain joins TRBV19 and TRBJ2-5, with D perhaps matching TRBD2 (5 bases). The CDR3 totals 15 residues. The V and J ends lost 6 bases and 2 bases respectively, with 16 bases between them. Germline values: CDR1 LNHDA, CDR2 SQIVND (reference sequence). The CDR3 loop is CASSPRGHPQETQYF. Written as DNA, the CDR3 is TGTGCCAGTAGCCCTCGGGGTCACCCGCAAGAGACCCAGTACTTC.

The genes are TRBV5-1 and TRBJ2-7, with 7 bases aligning to TRBD2. V shed 4 bases, J shed 5 bases, and the junction held 9 bases outside the gene matches. Germline V gene lookup returns CDR1 SGHRS and CDR2 YFSETQ. CDR3 size: 14 residues. CDR3 amino acids: CASSGEGPRDEQYF. CDR3 nucleotides: TGCGCCAGCAGCGGGGAGGGGCCTAGGGACGAGCAGTACTTC. The full variable domain, its missing parts supplied by reference TRBV5-1 and TRBJ2-7, is KAGVTQTPRYLIKTRGQQVTLSCSPISGHRSVSWYQQTPGQGLQFLFEYFSETQRNKGNFPGRFSGRQFSNSRSEMNVSTLELGDSALYLCASSGEGPRDEQYFGPGTRLTVT.

This clonotype has just a few counts. The genes are TRBV11-1 and TRBJ2-7, with a possible D match to TRBD1 (6 bases). Germline assignment: CDR1 SGHAT and CDR2 FQDESV (reference sequence). The V and J ends lost 1 base and 3 bases respectively, with 10 bases between them. The CDR3 is made up of 14 amino acids. CDR3 nucleotide sequence: TGTGCCAGCAGCTTAGGCAAGGGGGACTACGAGCAGTACTTC. It encodes CASSLGKGDYEQYF.

The chain has TRBV15 and TRBJ1-1, with D hard to call. This CDR3 is built from 13 residues. Germline CDR1 and CDR2: LNHNV and YYDKDF (reference sequence). Trimming removed 7 bases from V and 4 bases from J, with 13 bases in between. CDR3 bases: TGTGCCACCACCCTACCGATGGCCACTGAAGCTTTCTTT. Its protein is CATTLPMATEAFF.

The sample holds many counts of this clonotype. The gene calls are TRBV7-9 and TRBJ1-1; no definite D call. Trimming left V 2 bases short and J 10 bases short, with 14 bases between. From germline, CDR1 is SEHNR and CDR2 FQNEAQ (reference sequence). CDR3 length: 13 amino acids. DNA for the CDR3: TGTGCCAGCAGCTTAAGTACGGGCCTGGGAGCTTTCTTT. Translated: CASSLSTGLGAFF.

J is TRBJ1-1 and V is TRBV30; 7 nucleotides match TRBD1. There are 12 residues in the CDR3. V was clipped by 0 bases and J by 6 bases; unmatched bases: 1. Germline V gene data show CDR1 as GTSNPN and CDR2 as SVGIG (reference sequence). DNA of the CDR3: TGTGCCTGGAGTGTACAGGGGCCTGAAGCTTTCTTT. Translating it yields CAWSVQGPEAFF.

This clonotype appeared many times. This chain uses TRBV28 with TRBJ1-3; no reliable D call. With 8 bases removed from V and 0 bases from J, the gap between germline ends came to 5 bases. This CDR3 has 12 amino acids. CDR1 and CDR2 from the germline V gene are MDHEN and SYDVKM. Here the CDR3 DNA reads TGTGCCAGCTTAAACTCTGGAAACACCATATATTTT. Translated: CASLNSGNTIYF.

The sample holds many counts of this clonotype. V usage is TRBV6-5 and J usage is TRBJ2-5; D may be TRBD2 (6 bases). This CDR3 is 13 amino acids long. V lost 0 bases and J lost 10, with 12 bases in between. Germline V gene lookup returns CDR1 MNHEY and CDR2 SVGAGI. The CDR3 DNA reads as TGTGCCAGCAGTTACTCGACGGGACTCCTCCAGTACTTC. Residues: CASSYSTGLLQYF.

The chain recombines TRBV10-3 with TRBJ1-5; TRBD1 is a possible D gene (5 bases). Germline CDR1 is ENHRY and CDR2 is SYGVKD. The CDR3 is 14 amino acids. Trimming took off 10 bases at V and 5 bases at J, with 18 bases between the two ends. The CDR3 DNA reads as TGTGCCACCTCGTTTGGTACAGGCCATCAGCCCCAGCATTTT. Its translation is CATSFGTGHQPQHF.

This clonotype occurred many times. The chain has TRBV20-1 and TRBJ1-2, with TRBD1 as a possible D gene (5 bases). V was shortened by 0 bases and J by 1 base, with 21 bases between the two germline ends. From germline, CDR1 is DFQATT and CDR2 SNEGSKA (reference sequence). The CDR3 length is 18 residues. The DNA of the CDR3 is TGCAGTGCTAGAGATGAAGTCGGACAAGGGAGGGTTAACTATGGCTACACCTTC. It encodes CSARDEVGQGRVNYGYTF.

The chain carries TRBV3-1 and TRBJ1-6; 7 nucleotides align to TRBD1. Germline V gene data show CDR1 as LGHDT and CDR2 as YNNKEL (reference sequence). The V segment lost 5 bases and the J segment 7 bases; nucleotides outside the gene matches: 8. The CDR3 runs to 15 residues. The CDR3 spells CASSATAQGNSPLHF. CDR3 in DNA: TGTGCCAGCAGCGCTACGGCACAGGGGAATTCACCCCTCCACTTT.

This clonotype occurred many times. The chain links TRBV2 to TRBJ1-3; D not resolved. Trimming took off 4 bases at V and 2 bases at J, with 12 bases between the two ends. Germline loops: CDR1 SNHLY, CDR2 FYNNEI. The CDR3 spans 15 residues. The CDR3 DNA sequence: TGTGCCAGCAGTGCAATCTGGGAAGCTGGAAACACCATATATTTT. Translated: CASSAIWEAGNTIYF.

This chain joins TRBV7-9 and TRBJ1-2, with D possibly matching TRBD1 (5 bases). The V end lost 5 bases, the J end lost 6 bases, and 19 bases lay between the germline ends. This CDR3 is 15 amino acids long. Germline V gene lookup returns CDR1 SEHNR and CDR2 FQNEAQ (reference sequence). CDR3 in amino acids: CASSPRVGAGDGYTF. The CDR3 bases are TGTGCCAGCAGCCCGAGAGTCGGGGCGGGGGATGGCTACACCTTC.